This T cell receptor (beta chain) was profiled in a study of blood T cells in healthy people across ages. Study conclusions and caveats: Among long-lived donors, naive CD4+ cells were more numerous and diversity higher than in aged donors.

As to this clonotype: The target antigen is unknown.

Germline loops: CDR1 SGHTA, CDR2 FQGNSA. The CDR3 is made up of 15 amino acids. The ends were cut back, 5 bases at V and 0 bases at J, with 12 bases in the middle. Peripheral blood from each donor was collected in a volume of about 9.9 milliliters. A second PCR of 7 to 11 cycles used a sample-barcoded 5' primer and a J-beta primer mix. Each CDR3 protein is one row after TCRdb ran MiXCR on the 5' RACE reads. The profile shows almost 800,000 distinct CDR3 sequences, more than 45% of them singletons. The sample taken for sequencing was blood. The rearrangement uses TRBV7-2 and TRBJ2-3, with D possibly matching TRBD2 (5 bases). The receptor comes from a man under 40 in good health. This CDR3 reads CASSVVGASTDTQYF. CDR3 DNA sequence: TGTGCCAGCAGCGTCGTGGGAGCCAGCACAGATACGCAGTATTTT.